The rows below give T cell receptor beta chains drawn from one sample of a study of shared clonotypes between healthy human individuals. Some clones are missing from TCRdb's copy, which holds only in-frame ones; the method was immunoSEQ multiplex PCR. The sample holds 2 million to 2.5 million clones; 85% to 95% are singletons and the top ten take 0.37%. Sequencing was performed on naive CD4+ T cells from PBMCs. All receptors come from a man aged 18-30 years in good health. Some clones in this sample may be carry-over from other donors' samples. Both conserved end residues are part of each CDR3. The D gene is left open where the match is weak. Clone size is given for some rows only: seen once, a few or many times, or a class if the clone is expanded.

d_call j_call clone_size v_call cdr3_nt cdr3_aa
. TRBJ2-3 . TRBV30 TGTGCCTGGAGACCCGGGGAGCTTCTTACGCAGTATTTT CAWRPGELLTQYF
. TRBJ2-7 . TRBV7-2 TGTGCCAGCAGCGCCTATTGGGATTCCTACGAGCAGTACTTC CASSAYWDSYEQYF
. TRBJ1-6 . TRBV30 TGTGCCTGGATCTCGACCGGGAGGGCGGATAATTCACCCCTCCACTTT CAWISTGRADNSPLHF
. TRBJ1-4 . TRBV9 TGTGCCAGCAGCGTAGCTCCGGATACTAATGAAAAACTGTTTTTT CASSVAPDTNEKLFF
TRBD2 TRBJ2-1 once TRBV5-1 TGCGCCAGCAGCGGGACTAGCGGGAGGGACGAGCAGTTCTTC CASSGTSGRDEQFF
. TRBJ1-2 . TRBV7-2 TGTGCCAGCAGCTTCGAAGACTCATCTAACTATGGCTACACCTTC CASSFEDSSNYGYTF
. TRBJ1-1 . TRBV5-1 TGCGCCAGCAGCTTGGGCCCAACAGGATTGGCTGAAGCTTTCTTT CASSLGPTGLAEAFF
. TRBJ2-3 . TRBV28 TGTGCCAGCACCGTGGGGGGCGCAGGGGATACGCAGTATTTT CASTVGGAGDTQYF
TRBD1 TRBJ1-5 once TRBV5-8 TGTGCCAGCAGCGTAGTACAGGGGGCGGGTTTGGGCAATCAGCCCCAGCATTTT CASSVVQGAGLGNQPQHF
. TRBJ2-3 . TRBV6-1 TGTGCCAGCAGAGGGGACTTCGGCACAGATACGCAGTATTTT CASRGDFGTDTQYF
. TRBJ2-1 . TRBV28 TGTGCCAGCAGTCCCCCAACGGGGGTCGGGTTCTTC CASSPPTGVGFF
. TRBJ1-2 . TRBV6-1 TGTGCCAGCAGTGAGGCCCAAGGGACTTATGGCTACACCTTC CASSEAQGTYGYTF
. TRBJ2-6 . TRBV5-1 TGCGCCAGCAGCTTAAGGACCGGGCCTAACTCTGGGGCCAACGTCCTGACTTTC CASSLRTGPNSGANVLTF
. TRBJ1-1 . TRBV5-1 TGCGCCAGCAGCTTCTGGGGGCAGGACACTGAAGCTTTCTTT CASSFWGQDTEAFF
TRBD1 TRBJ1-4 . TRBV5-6 TGTGCCAGCAGCTTTCCCCTTTACCCCAGGGGGCCGGGTGAAAAACTGTTTTTT CASSFPLYPRGPGEKLFF
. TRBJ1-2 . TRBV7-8 TGTGCCAGCAGCCCCCGGGTAACACCTCGGGGCTATGGCTACACCTTC CASSPRVTPRGYGYTF
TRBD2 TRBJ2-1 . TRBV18 TGTGCCAGCTCACCACCGTCGGGAGGGAGAGACAATGAGCAGTTCTTC CASSPPSGGRDNEQFF
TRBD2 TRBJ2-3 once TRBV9 TGTGCCAGCAGCGTAGGGGGTAGCGGGAGGGGAGATACGCAGTATTTT CASSVGGSGRGDTQYF
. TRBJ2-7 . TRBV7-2 TGTGCCAGCAGCTTGGAACCGGCACGGAACTCCTACGAGCAGTACTTC CASSLEPARNSYEQYF
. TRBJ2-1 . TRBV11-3 TGTGCCAGCAGCTCTAGATCCGGGACACAGTTTCCCTACAATGAGCAGTTCTTC CASSSRSGTQFPYNEQFF
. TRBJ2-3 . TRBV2 TGTGCCAGCAGCAGGGGCACAGATACGCAGTATTTT CASSRGTDTQYF
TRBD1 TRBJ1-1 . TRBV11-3 TGTGCCAGCAGCCCCGACAGGGAGGGGGAAGCTTTCTTT CASSPDREGEAFF
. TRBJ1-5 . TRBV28 TGTGCCAGCATGGGGGGTACATCCTTGGGCAATCAGCCCCAGCATTTT CASMGGTSLGNQPQHF
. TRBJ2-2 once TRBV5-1 TGCGCCAGCAGCTTGGTAAGTCGGGCCGCTGCGAACACCGGGGAGCTGTTTTTT CASSLVSRAAANTGELFF
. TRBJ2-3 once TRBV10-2 TGCGCCAGCAGGGCCCTGACTGGTGCAGATACGCAGTATTTT CASRALTGADTQYF
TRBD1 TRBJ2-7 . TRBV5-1 TGCGCCAGCAGCCAGCGACAGGGTCCCTACGAGCAGTACTTC CASSQRQGPYEQYF
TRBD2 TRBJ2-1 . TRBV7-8 TGTGCCAGCAGCCCCTCGGGTCGGGGACTAGCGGGAGGGCTCAATGAGCAGTTCTTC CASSPSGRGLAGGLNEQFF
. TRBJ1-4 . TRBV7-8 TGTGCCAGCAGCTTAGCGCCGTCCGTGGGGCTGTTTTTT CASSLAPSVGLFF
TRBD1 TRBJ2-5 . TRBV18 TGTGCCAGCTCACAGGGACAGGGGGCGATCGGAGAGACCCAGTACTTC CASSQGQGAIGETQYF
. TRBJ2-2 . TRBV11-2 TGTGCCAGCAGCTTATCGACAGCGAACACCGGGGAGCTGTTTTTT CASSLSTANTGELFF
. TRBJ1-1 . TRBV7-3 TGTGCCAGCAGCTACACCCCGACACGGCACACTGAAGCTTTCTTT CASSYTPTRHTEAFF
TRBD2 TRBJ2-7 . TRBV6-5 TGTGCCAGCAGTTACTCAGGGACTAGCGAACGGGAGCAGTACTTC CASSYSGTSEREQYF
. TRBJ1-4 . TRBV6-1 TGTGCCAGCAGTCGAAGTCTCAGGGATAAACTGTTTTTT CASSRSLRDKLFF
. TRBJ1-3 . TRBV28 TGTGCCAGCAGTCCGCCCTCGGGGGGATCTGGAAACACCATATATTTT CASSPPSGGSGNTIYF
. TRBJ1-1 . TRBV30 TGTGCCTGGAGTGGAGGTACTGGCAGGGCCGCTTTCTTT CAWSGGTGRAAFF
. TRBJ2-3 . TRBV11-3 TGTGCCAGCAGCTTAGGACAGCTAACCTCAGATACGCAGTATTTT CASSLGQLTSDTQYF
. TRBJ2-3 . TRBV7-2 TGTGCCAGCAGCCGGGCGGCAGATACGCAGTATTTT CASSRAADTQYF
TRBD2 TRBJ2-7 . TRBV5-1 TGCGCCAGCAGCTTGGCTAGCGGGACCCCAAGCTACGAGCAGTACTTC CASSLASGTPSYEQYF
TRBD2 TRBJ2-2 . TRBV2 TGTGCCAGCAGTTTACTCTCGGGGAGGGACACCGGGGAGCTGTTTTTT CASSLLSGRDTGELFF
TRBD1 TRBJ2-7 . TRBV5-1 TGCGCCAGCAGCGTAACGACAGGGCAATCTTACGAGCAGTACTTC CASSVTTGQSYEQYF
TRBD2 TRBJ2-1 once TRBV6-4 TGTGCCAGCAGTGCGACTGGGACTAGCTACAATGAGCAGTTCTTC CASSATGTSYNEQFF
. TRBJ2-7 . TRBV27 TGTGCCAGCCCTTGTTTGACCTCCTACGAGCAGTACTTC CASPCLTSYEQYF
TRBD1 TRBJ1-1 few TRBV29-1 TGCAGCGTCAGGGGGCTTAATGTGAACACTGAAGCTTTCTTT CSVRGLNVNTEAFF
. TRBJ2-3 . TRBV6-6 TGTGCCAGCAGGACAGCTAGTTCTAACACAGATACGCAGTATTTT CASRTASSNTDTQYF
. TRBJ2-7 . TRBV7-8 TGTGCCAGCAGCTTAGGAGCGGGTAGCTCCTACGAGCAGTACTTC CASSLGAGSSYEQYF
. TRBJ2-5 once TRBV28 TGTGCCAGCAGTTTTGGTGTCGCTGGGGGGGCCGAGACCCAGTACTTC CASSFGVAGGAETQYF
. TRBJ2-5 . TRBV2 TGTGCCAGCAGTGGGACGGGTGGGGAAGAGACCCAGTACTTC CASSGTGGEETQYF
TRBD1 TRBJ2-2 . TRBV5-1 TGCGCCAGCAGCCCCGGACAGGTGAACACCGGGGAGCTGTTTTTT CASSPGQVNTGELFF
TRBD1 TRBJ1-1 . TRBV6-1 TGTGCCAGCACCGGAACAGGGGGCGCGAACGGGGCTTTCTTT CASTGTGGANGAFF
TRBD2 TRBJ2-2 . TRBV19 TGTGCCAGTAGTATATGGCTAGCGGGAGGCACCGGGGAGCTGTTTTTT CASSIWLAGGTGELFF
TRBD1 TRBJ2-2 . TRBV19 TGTGCCAGTAGTCCCGGGACAGGGGAAACCGGGGAGCTGTTTTTT CASSPGTGETGELFF
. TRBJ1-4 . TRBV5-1 TGCGCCAGCAGCTATGGACAGTTAAATGAAAAACTGTTTTTT CASSYGQLNEKLFF